This T cell receptor (beta chain) was captured in a study of blood T cell repertoires in COVID-19. This clone was seen only once. The V and J ends lost 4 bases and 4 bases respectively, with 14 bases between them. Germline CDR1 and CDR2: SGHRS and YFSETQ. The CDR3 is 14 amino acids. Per the original methods: Researchers report that nucleated cell counts were estimated from reference gene primer amplification. Sequencing used immunoSEQ multiplex PCR; TCRdb keeps in-frame clones, though not all of them. V and J calls and clone size are those listed in that table; D and trimming were worked out from the DNA. This repertoire shows tens of thousands of clones, roughly 76% found once; its top ten account for roughly 60%.

The receptor comes from a woman over 75 with acute or convalescent COVID-19. The J gene is TRBJ1-1, the V gene TRBV5-1; D is unclear. Sequencing was carried out using peripheral blood. The CDR3 DNA reads TGCGCCAGCAGCCCTACTCCGGGGAGCACTGAAGCTTTCTTT. It translates to CASSPTPGSTEAFF.